The clone carrying this TCR beta chain has ten or more counts. Trimming pared 6 bases from V and 4 bases from J, leaving 9 bases between. Per germline, CDR1 MNHEY and CDR2 SVGEGT. The length of the CDR3 is 12 residues. The data belong to a study of molecular identifiers for immune sequencing clone quantification. Study-level information: Four of five RNA aliquots from around 18,000 or 91,000 naive CD8 T cells were sequenced.

Bulk TCR library preparation followed previously described methods with listed TCR primers. One entry per CDR3 protein results from TCRdb running MiXCR on the PCR reads. The sample lists about half a million distinct CDR3 sequences; about 22% were seen once. This chain uses TRBV6-2 or TRBV6-3 with TRBJ2-5; D unclear. The source material was naive CD8+ T cells from blood, with Jurkat cell RNA spiked in. Described subset: FACS-sorted CD8+CD4-CCR7+CD45RA+ naive T cells. The clonotype comes from a human donor in good health. Some libraries in this study had Jurkat cell RNA spiked in. CDR3 bases: TGTGCCAGCAGGCCAACGACAGAGACCCAGTACTTC. Its translation: CASRPTTETQYF.